This T cell receptor beta chain was recovered during a study of blood T cell repertoires in COVID-19. Whole-study context: Samples representing acute and convalescent COVID-19 were sourced from the United States, Italy and Spain. Sources were T cells, B-cell-depleted T cells, or PBMCs; the material itself was cDNA or gDNA.

V lost 5 bases to trimming and J lost 2 bases; unmatched junction nucleotides: 8. Per germline, CDR1 KGHSH and CDR2 LQKENI. The CDR3 sequence is 15 residues long. Methods used by the authors: Amplifying reference gene primers gave estimates of nucleated cell counts. Generated by immunoSEQ multiplex PCR, the TCRdb table keeps only in-frame clones and is missing some. The V and J calls and clone size come from that table; D and trimming were worked out from the DNA. The sample lists 100,000 to 150,000 clones, approximately 91% occurring once. Sequencing used peripheral blood. The TCR sequence derives from an elderly woman with acute or convalescent COVID-19. This chain uses TRBV18 with TRBJ2-7; 8 nucleotides align to TRBD2. CDR3 loop: CASSDRGGRPYEQYF. In DNA, the CDR3 is TGTGCCAGCTCAGACAGAGGCGGGAGGCCCTACGAGCAGTACTTC.